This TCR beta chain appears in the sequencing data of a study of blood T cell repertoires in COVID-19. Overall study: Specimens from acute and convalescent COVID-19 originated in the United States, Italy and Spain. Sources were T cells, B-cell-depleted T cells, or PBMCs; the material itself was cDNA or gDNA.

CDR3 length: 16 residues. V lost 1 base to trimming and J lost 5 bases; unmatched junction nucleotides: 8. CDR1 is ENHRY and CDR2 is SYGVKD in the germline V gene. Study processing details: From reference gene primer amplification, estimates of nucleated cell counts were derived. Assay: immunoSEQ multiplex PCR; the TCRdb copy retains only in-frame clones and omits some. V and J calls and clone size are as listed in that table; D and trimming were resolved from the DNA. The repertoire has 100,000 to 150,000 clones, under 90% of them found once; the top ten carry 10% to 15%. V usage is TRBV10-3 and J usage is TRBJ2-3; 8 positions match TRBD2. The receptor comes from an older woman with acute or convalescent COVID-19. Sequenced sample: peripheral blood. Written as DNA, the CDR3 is TGTGCCATCAGTGAGTTAGGCGGGGGGCCGGGAGATACGCAGTATTTT. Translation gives CAISELGGGPGDTQYF.